The T cell receptor (beta chain) described here comes from a study of blood T cell repertoires in COVID-19. Study background: The United States, Italy and Spain supplied acute and convalescent COVID-19 samples. The analysed material was cDNA or gDNA that came from T cells, B-cell-depleted T cells, or PBMCs.

As handled by the study authors: Amplification from reference gene primers served as the basis for estimated nucleated cell counts. Here immunoSEQ multiplex PCR was the method, and the copy in TCRdb shows in-frame clones only, minus some. The V and J calls and clone size come from that table; D and trimming were worked out from the DNA. The sample has 200,000 to 300,000 clones; 82% are singletons. The CDR3 runs to 12 residues. The V gene lost 6 bases and the J gene lost 4 bases, with 10 bases spanning the gap. CDR1 MDHEN and CDR2 SYDVKM come from the germline V gene. Sequencing was done on a sample of peripheral blood. The receptor was derived from a woman aged 18-29 years with acute or convalescent COVID-19. V gene TRBV28 combines with J gene TRBJ2-7; D call uncertain. The CDR3 DNA reads TGTGCCAGCAGCCTGCGGAATTACGAGCAGTACTTC. This encodes CASSLRNYEQYF.